This T cell receptor (beta chain) was sequenced during a study of T cell repertoires in aging, cancer and after chemotherapy. Study context: Glioblastoma patients receiving temozolomide-based therapy gave paired samples before and after chemotherapy.

Study results and limitations: Healthy donors lost TCR diversity with age mainly through richness, cancer patients through richness and evenness. In each cancer cohort, median generation probability increased across chemotherapy, suggesting thymic output rebounded. Age-matched healthy donors had significantly more diverse, less clonal blood TCR repertoires than untreated cancer patients.

Amplification of TCR beta used genomic DNA extracted from peripheral blood. This clonotype counts as medium-sized. Its antigen is unknown. TRB rearrangements spanning V, D and J were amplified using mixed TRB-A/B primers. TCRdb processed the multiplex PCR reads anew with MiXCR; each CDR3 protein has one entry. The sample has approximately 1,000 distinct CDR3 sequences; roughly 28% are singletons. From germline, CDR1 is DFQATT and CDR2 SNEGSKA (reference sequence). The trim removed 0 bases at V and 4 bases at J, leaving 1 base unmatched. The CDR3 length is 14 residues. The sample was blood. The TCR originated in a human donor with a solid tumor. The chain has TRBV20-1 and TRBJ2-1, with 9 bases aligning to TRBD2. CDR3 in DNA: TGCAGTGCTAGAGATCTAGCGGGGTACAATGAGCAGTTCTTC. It translates to CSARDLAGYNEQFF.